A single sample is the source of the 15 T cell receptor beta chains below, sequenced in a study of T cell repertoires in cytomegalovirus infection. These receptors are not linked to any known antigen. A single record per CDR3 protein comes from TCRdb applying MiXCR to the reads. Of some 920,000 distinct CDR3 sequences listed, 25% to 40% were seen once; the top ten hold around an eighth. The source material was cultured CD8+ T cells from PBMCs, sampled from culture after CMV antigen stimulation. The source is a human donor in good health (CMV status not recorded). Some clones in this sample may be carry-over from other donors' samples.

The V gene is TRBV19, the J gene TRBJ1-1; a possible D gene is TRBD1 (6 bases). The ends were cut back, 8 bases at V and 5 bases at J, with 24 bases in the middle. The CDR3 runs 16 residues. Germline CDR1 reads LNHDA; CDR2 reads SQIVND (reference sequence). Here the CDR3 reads CASARGGDIVWTEAFF. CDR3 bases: TGTGCCAGTGCTAGAGGAGGGGACATAGTATGGACTGAAGCTTTCTTT.

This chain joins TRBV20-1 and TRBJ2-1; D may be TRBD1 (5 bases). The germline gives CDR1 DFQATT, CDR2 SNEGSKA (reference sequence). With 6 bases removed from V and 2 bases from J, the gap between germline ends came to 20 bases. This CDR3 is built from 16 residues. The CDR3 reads CSARQRNFRPYNEQFF. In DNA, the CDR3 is TGCAGTGCCCGACAGCGAAATTTTAGACCCTACAATGAGCAGTTCTTC.

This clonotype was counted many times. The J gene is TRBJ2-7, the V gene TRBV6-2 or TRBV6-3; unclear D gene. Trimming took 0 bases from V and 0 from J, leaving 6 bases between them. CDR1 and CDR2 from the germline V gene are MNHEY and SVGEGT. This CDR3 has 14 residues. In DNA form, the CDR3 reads TGTGCCAGCAGTTACTCGTCGAGCTCCTACGAGCAGTACGTC. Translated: CASSYSSSSYEQYV.

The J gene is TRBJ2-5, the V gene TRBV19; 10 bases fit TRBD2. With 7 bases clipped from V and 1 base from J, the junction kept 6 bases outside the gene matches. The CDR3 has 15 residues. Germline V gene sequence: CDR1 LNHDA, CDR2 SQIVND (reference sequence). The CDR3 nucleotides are TGTGCCAGTACCTCTAGCGGGGGCTCCCAAGAGACCCAGTACTTC. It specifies CASTSSGGSQETQYF.

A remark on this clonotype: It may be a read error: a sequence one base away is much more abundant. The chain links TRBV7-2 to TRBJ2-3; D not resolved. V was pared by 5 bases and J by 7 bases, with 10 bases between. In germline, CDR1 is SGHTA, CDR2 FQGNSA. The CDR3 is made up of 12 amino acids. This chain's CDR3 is CASSVYANTQYF. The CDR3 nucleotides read TGTGCCAGCAGCGTCTACGCAAATACGCAGTATTTT.

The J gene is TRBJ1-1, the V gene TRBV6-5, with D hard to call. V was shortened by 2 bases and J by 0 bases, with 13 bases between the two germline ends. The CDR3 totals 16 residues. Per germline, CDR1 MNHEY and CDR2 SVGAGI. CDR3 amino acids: CASSYGGGSLNTEAFF. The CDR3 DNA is TGTGCCAGCAGTTACGGTGGAGGGTCTCTGAACACTGAAGCTTTCTTT.

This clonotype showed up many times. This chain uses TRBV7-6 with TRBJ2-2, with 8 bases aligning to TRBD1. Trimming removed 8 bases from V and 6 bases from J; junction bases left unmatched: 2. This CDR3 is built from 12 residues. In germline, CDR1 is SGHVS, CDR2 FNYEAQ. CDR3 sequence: CASVQGAGELFF. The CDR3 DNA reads TGTGCCAGCGTACAGGGGGCCGGGGAGCTGTTTTTT. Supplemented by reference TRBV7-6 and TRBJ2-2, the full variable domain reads GAGVSQSPRYKVTKRGQDVALRCDPISGHVSLYWYRQALGQGPEFLTYFNYEAQQDKSGLPNDRFSAERPEGSISTLTIQRTEQRDSAMYRCASVQGAGELFFGEGSRLTVL.

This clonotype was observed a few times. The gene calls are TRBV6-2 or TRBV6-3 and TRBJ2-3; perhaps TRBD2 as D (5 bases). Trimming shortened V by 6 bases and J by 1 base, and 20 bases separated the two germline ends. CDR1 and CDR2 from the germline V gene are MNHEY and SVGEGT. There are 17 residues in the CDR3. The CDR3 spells CASRPMVGEWGTDTQYF. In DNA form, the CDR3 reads TGTGCCAGCAGACCTATGGTGGGAGAGTGGGGCACAGATACGCAGTATTTT.

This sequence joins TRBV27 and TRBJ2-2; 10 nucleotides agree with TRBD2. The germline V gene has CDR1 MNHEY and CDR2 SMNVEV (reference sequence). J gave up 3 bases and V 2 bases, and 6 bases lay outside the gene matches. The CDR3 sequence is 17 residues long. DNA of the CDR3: TGTGCCAGCAGTTTAGATAGGCTAGCGGGGGACACCGGGGAGCTGTTTTTT. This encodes CASSLDRLAGDTGELFF.

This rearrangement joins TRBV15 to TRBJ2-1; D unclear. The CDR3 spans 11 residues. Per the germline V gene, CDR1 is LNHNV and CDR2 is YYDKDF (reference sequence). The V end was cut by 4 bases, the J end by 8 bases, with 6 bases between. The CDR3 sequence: CATSNGDEQFF. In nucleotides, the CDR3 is TGTGCCACCAGCAATGGCGATGAGCAGTTCTTC.

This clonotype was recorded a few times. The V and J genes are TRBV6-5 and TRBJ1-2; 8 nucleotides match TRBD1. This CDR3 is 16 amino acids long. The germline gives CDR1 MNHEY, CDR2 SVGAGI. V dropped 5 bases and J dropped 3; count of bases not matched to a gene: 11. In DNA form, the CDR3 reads TGTGCCAGCAGTGAGGGGACAGGAGGAGCGTACTATGGCTACACCTTC. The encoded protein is CASSEGTGGAYYGYTF.

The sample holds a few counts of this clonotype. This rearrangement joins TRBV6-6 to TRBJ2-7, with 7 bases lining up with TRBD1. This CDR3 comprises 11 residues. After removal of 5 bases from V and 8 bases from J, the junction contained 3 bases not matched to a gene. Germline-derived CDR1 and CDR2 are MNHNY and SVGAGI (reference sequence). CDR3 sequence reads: CASSGDRQQYV. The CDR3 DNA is TGTGCCAGCAGTGGGGACAGACAGCAGTACGTC.

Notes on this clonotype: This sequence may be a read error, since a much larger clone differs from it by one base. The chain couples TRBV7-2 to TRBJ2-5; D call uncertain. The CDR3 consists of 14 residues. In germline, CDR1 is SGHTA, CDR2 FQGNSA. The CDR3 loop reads CASRLEAVQETQYF. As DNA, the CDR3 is TGTGCCAGCAGATTAGAGGCAGTTCAAGAGACCCAGTACTTC.

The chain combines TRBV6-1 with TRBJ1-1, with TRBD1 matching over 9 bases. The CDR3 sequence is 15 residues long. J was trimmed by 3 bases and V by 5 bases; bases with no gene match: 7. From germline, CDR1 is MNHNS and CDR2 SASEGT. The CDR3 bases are TGTGCCAGCAGTCAGGACAGGGGCTACTACACTGAAGCTTTCTTT. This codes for CASSQDRGYYTEAFF.

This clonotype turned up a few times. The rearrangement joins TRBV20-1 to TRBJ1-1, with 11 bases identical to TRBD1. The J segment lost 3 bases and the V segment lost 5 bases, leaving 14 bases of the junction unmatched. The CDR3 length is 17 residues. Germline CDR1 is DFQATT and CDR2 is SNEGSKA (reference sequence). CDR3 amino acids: CSAGDRGRGTWHTEAFF. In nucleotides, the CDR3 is TGCAGTGCTGGGGACAGGGGGAGGGGGACGTGGCACACTGAAGCTTTCTTT.